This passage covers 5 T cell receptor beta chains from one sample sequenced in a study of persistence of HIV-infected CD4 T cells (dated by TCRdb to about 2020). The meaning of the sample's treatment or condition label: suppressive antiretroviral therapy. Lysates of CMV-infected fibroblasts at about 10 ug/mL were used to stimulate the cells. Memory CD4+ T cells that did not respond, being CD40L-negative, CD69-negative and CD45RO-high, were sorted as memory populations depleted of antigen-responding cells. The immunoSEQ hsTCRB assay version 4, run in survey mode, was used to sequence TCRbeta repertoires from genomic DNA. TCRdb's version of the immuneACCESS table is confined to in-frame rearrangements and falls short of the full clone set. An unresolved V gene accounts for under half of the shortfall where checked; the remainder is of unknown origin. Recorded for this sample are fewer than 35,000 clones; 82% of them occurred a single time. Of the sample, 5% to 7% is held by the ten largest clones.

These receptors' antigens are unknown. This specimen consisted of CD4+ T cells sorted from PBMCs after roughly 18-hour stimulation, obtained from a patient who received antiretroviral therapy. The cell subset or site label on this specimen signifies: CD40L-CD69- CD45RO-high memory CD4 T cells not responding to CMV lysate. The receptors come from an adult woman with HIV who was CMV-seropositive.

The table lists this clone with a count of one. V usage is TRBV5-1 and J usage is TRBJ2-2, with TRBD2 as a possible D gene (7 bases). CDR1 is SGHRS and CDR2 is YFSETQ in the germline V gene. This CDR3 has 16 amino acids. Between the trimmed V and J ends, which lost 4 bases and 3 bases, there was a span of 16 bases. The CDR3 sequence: CASSPARGAHTGELFF. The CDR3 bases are TGCGCCAGCAGCCCCGCACGGGGGGCGCACACCGGGGAGCTGTTTTTT.

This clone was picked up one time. The CDR3, as DNA: TGCGCCAGCAGCTTGGATGGTAGCGGGAGGGCCCGGACCGGGGAGCTGTTTTTT. Amino acids: CASSLDGSGRARTGELFF. The chain is built from TRBV5-1 and TRBJ2-2, with 11 bases that match TRBD2. Germline assignment: CDR1 SGHRS and CDR2 YFSETQ. After removal of 0 bases from V and 5 bases from J, the junction contained 9 bases not matched to a gene. This CDR3 comprises 18 residues.

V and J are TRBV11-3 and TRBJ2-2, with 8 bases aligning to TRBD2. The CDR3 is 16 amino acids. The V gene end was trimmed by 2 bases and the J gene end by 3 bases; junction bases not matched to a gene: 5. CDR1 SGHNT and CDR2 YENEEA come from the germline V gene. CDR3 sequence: CASSLRSGADTGELFF. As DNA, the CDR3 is TGTGCCAGCAGCTTACGTAGCGGGGCGGACACCGGGGAGCTGTTTTTT.

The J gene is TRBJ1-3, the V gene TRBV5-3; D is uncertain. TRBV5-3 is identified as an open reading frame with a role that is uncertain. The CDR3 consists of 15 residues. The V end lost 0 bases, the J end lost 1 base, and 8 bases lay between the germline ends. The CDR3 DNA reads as TGTGCCAGAAGCTTGGATGGGCGTTCTGGAAACACCATATATTTT. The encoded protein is CARSLDGRSGNTIYF.

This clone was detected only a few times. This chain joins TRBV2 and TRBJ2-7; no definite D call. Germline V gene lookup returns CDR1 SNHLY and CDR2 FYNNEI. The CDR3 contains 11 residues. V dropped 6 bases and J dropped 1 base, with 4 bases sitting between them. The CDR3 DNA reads TGTGCCAGCAGGTTTTCCTACGAGCAGTACTTC. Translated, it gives CASRFSYEQYF.